These 18 T cell receptor beta chains share one sample of origin, sequenced in a study of blood T cells in healthy people across ages. Primers used in a second PCR of roughly 6 to 11 cycles were a sample-barcoded 5' primer and a J-beta primer mix. TCRdb ran MiXCR on the 5' RACE reads and lists one entry per CDR3 protein. The sample gives around 1,900,000 distinct CDR3 sequences, 35% to 50% of which show up once; 23% is in the top ten. Material: blood. The receptors were sampled from a human donor in good health.

This clonotype was seen a few times. The chain employs TRBV9 and TRBJ2-3; TRBD2 agrees at 8 bases. The J segment lost 5 bases and the V segment lost 2 bases, leaving 7 bases of the junction unmatched. The germline CDR1 and CDR2 sequences are SGDLS and YYNGEE. The CDR3 has 15 residues. CDR3 coding DNA: TGTGCCAGCAGCGTCCGGCCCCTAGCGGGAGATACGCAGTATTTT. This translates into CASSVRPLAGDTQYF.

This clonotype was seen once. The chain carries TRBV6-6 and TRBJ1-1; no definite D call. The germline CDR1 and CDR2 sequences are MNHNY and SVGAGI (reference sequence). CDR3 length: 13 residues. Trimming shortened V by 5 bases and J by 3 bases, and 10 bases separated the two germline ends. The CDR3 loop is CASSHQMDTEAFF. As DNA, the CDR3 is TGTGCCAGCAGTCACCAAATGGACACTGAAGCTTTCTTT.

This sequence joins TRBV9 and TRBJ2-5; D might be TRBD2 (5 bases). The tail of the sequence fits TRBJ2-7 better, so the J call may be wrong. This CDR3 region has 14 residues. The germline CDR1 and CDR2 sequences are SGDLS and YYNGEE. The CDR3 loop reads CASSVEAGSDEQYF. CDR3 nucleotide sequence: TGTGCCAGCAGCGTGGAGGCTGGATCCGACGAGCAGTACTTC.

V gene TRBV5-6 combines with J gene TRBJ1-2; D is perhaps TRBD1 (6 bases). Germline V lookup: CDR1 SGHDT, CDR2 YYEEEE. The CDR3 is 14 amino acids. Trimming pared 5 bases from V and 1 base from J, leaving 12 bases between. The CDR3, as DNA: TGTGCCAGCAGAGGGGGAACGGATAACTATGGCTACACCTTC. This codes for CASRGGTDNYGYTF.

The chain has TRBV7-9 and TRBJ1-4; 7 bases map to TRBD1. This CDR3 region has 14 residues. V shed 3 bases, J shed 6 bases, and the junction held 4 bases outside the gene matches. CDR1 and CDR2 from the germline V gene are SEHNR and FQNEAQ (reference sequence). Written as DNA, the CDR3 is TGTGCCAGCAGCTTGGGACAGACTTATGAAAAACTGTTTTTT. Its translation is CASSLGQTYEKLFF.

J is TRBJ1-5 and V is TRBV7-6; a possible D gene is TRBD1 (6 bases). CDR1 is SGHVS, CDR2 FNYEAQ, per germline. V lost 5 bases and J lost 4, with 9 bases in between. The CDR3 spans 13 residues. CDR3 DNA: TGTGCCAGCAGCACAGGGAGTAATCAGCCCCAGCATTTT. Translation gives CASSTGSNQPQHF.

This chain links TRBV30 with TRBJ2-7; tentatively, D is TRBD1 (6 bases). In germline, CDR1 is GTSNPN, CDR2 SVGIG (reference sequence). This CDR3 comprises 13 residues. The ends were cut back, 4 bases at V and 2 bases at J, with 12 bases in the middle. This CDR3 is CAWMEDSAYEQYF. For the CDR3, the DNA is TGTGCCTGGATGGAGGACAGTGCCTACGAGCAGTACTTC.

The chain is built from TRBV5-6 and TRBJ2-3; maybe TRBD1 (6 bases). V dropped 4 bases and J dropped 6 bases, with 15 bases sitting between them. This CDR3 spans 14 amino acids. From germline, CDR1 is SGHDT and CDR2 YYEEEE. CDR3 coding DNA: TGTGCCAGCAGCGCACAGGGTTTAGCGGATACGCAGTATTTT. Translating it yields CASSAQGLADTQYF.

This clonotype occurred a few times. The chain couples TRBV20-1 to TRBJ1-5; D unresolved. V lost 2 bases and J lost 4, with 9 bases in between. The V gene's germline CDR1 is DFQATT and CDR2 SNEGSKA (reference sequence). There are 13 residues in the CDR3. The CDR3 reads CSARLTGNQPQHF. The CDR3 DNA is TGCAGTGCTAGATTGACGGGGAATCAGCCCCAGCATTTT.

This chain connects TRBV29-1 to TRBJ2-7; 7 bases line up with TRBD1. The germline CDR1 and CDR2 sequences are SQVTM and ANQGSEA. V dropped 4 bases and J dropped 3; count of bases not matched to a gene: 12. The CDR3 is 15 residues long. CDR3 nucleotide sequence: TGCAGCGTTGTCACGGGGCAGGGGGTTAGCTACGAGCAGTACTTC. Translating gives CSVVTGQGVSYEQYF.

Of note for this clonotype: This clone may be a read error of a much larger clone one base away. The chain recombines TRBV2 with TRBJ1-1; D gene uncertain. The V gene lost 5 bases and the J gene lost 3 bases, with 10 bases spanning the gap. CDR3 length: 13 amino acids. Germline V gene sequence: CDR1 SNHLY, CDR2 FYNNEI. In nucleotides, the CDR3 is TGTGCCAGCAGTTTTGGTTCGTACACTGAAGCTTTCTTT. It yields the protein CASSFGSYTEAFF.

This clonotype showed up many times. The chain links TRBV5-6 to TRBJ1-2; D possibly corresponds to TRBD1 (6 bases). V was shortened by 0 bases and J by 7 bases, with 10 bases between the two germline ends. The CDR3 runs to 13 residues. Germline V CDR1 and CDR2: SGHDT, YYEEEE. Here the CDR3 reads CASSLAGASGYTF. CDR3 bases: TGTGCCAGCAGCTTGGCAGGGGCCAGTGGCTACACCTTC.

The chain combines TRBV6-2 or TRBV6-3 with TRBJ1-5; D is perhaps TRBD1 (5 bases). CDR1 and CDR2 from the germline V gene are MNHEY and SVGEGT. This CDR3 region has 17 residues. Deletions cut 0 bases from V and 0 bases from J, with 12 bases between. The CDR3 nucleotides read TGTGCCAGCAGTTACTCGTGGGGGGGGACTAGCAATCAGCCCCAGCATTTT. Amino acids: CASSYSWGGTSNQPQHF.

The V call is TRBV6-5, the J call TRBJ2-1; 10 bases fit TRBD2. Germline-derived CDR1 and CDR2 are MNHEY and SVGAGI. The CDR3 loop spans 15 amino acids. The V and J ends lost 5 bases and 7 bases, in that order; junction bases with no gene match: 8. In nucleotides, the CDR3 is TGTGCCAGCAGTGGGCCGGCTAGCGGGGGTAATGAGCAGTTCTTC. This translates into CASSGPASGGNEQFF.

V gene TRBV4-3 combines with J gene TRBJ2-3; D is unresolved. Trimming pared 0 bases from V and 2 bases from J, leaving 6 bases between. The CDR3 runs to 14 residues. Germline CDR1 LGHNA, CDR2 YSLEER. CDR3 protein: CASSQDDFTDTQYF. The CDR3 coding sequence is TGCGCCAGCAGCCAAGATGACTTCACAGATACGCAGTATTTT.

V is TRBV25-1 and J is TRBJ2-5; TRBD1 is a possible D gene (5 bases). Germline V gene lookup returns CDR1 MGHDK and CDR2 SYGVNS. V was shortened by 2 bases and J by 13 bases, with 14 bases between the two germline ends. This CDR3 comprises 12 residues. The DNA for the CDR3 is TGTGCCAGCAGTGAAGACAGCTACGAGCGGTACTTC. Its translation is CASSEDSYERYF. The entire variable domain, with the rest obtained from reference TRBV25-1 and TRBJ2-5, is as follows: EADIYQTPRYLVIGTGKKITLECSQTMGHDKMYWYQQDPGMELHLIHYSYGVNSTEKGDLSSESTVSRIRTEHFPLTLESARPSHTSQYLCASSEDSYERYFGPGTRLLVL.

The chain uses TRBV20-1 and TRBJ2-3; 10 nucleotides align to TRBD1. The CDR3 length is 16 residues. CDR1 DFQATT and CDR2 SNEGSKA come from the germline V gene (reference sequence). V trimming: 3 bases; J trimming: 6 bases; junction bases outside the gene matches: 12. The CDR3 is CSASKVWDRGSDTQYF. The DNA of the CDR3 is TGCAGTGCTAGTAAGGTTTGGGACAGGGGATCTGATACGCAGTATTTT.

On this clonotype: This could be a read error, since a much larger clone is one nucleotide away. The chain carries TRBV20-1 and TRBJ2-1; D possibly corresponds to TRBD1 (5 bases). The J call may be in error: the DNA end matches TRBJ2-7 better. The CDR3 spans 15 residues. From germline, CDR1 is DFQATT and CDR2 SNEGSKA (reference sequence). CDR3: CSARTQGLKANEQYF. CDR3 nucleotides: TGCAGTGCTAGGACTCAGGGTTTAAAGGCCAATGAGCAGTACTTC.